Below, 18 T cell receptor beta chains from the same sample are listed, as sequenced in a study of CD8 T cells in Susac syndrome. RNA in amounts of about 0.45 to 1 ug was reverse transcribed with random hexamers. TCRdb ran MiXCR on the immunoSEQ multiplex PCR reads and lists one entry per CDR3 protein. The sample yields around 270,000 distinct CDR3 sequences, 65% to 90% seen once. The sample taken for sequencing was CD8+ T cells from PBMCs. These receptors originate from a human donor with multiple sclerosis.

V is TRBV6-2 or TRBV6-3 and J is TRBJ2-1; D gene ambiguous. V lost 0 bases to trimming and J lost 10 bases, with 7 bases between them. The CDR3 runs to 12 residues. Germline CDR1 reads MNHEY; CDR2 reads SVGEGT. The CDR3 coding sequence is TGTGCCAGCAGTTACTCGAAGTGGGAGCAGTTCTTC. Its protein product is CASSYSKWEQFF.

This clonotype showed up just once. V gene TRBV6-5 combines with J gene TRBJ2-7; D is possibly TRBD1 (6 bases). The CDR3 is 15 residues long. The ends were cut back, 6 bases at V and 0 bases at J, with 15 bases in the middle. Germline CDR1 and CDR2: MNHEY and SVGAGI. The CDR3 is CASSPDTGHSYEQYF. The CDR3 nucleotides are TGTGCCAGCAGCCCGGACACGGGACACTCCTACGAGCAGTACTTC.

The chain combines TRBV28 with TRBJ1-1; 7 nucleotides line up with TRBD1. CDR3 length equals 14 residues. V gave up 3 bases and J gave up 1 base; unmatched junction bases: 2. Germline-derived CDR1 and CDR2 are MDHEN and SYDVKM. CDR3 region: CASSLGQWNTEAFF. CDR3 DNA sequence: TGTGCCAGCAGTTTGGGACAGTGGAACACTGAAGCTTTCTTT.

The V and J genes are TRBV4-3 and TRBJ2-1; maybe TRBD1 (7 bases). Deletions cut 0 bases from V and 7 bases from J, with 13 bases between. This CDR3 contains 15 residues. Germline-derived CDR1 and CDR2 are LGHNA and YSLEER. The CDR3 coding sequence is TGCGCCAGCAGCCAAGATAGGGCAGGGGGGAATGAGCAGTTCTTC. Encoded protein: CASSQDRAGGNEQFF.

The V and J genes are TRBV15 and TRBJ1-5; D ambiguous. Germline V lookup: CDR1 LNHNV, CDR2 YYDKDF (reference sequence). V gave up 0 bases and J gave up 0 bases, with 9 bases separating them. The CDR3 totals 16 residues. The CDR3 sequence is CATSRDWHNSNQPQHF. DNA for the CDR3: TGTGCCACCAGCAGAGATTGGCATAATAGCAATCAGCCCCAGCATTTT.

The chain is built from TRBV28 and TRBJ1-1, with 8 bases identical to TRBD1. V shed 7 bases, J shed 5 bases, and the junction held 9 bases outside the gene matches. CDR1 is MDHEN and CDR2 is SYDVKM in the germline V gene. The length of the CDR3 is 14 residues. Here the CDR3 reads CASTSTGGMTEAFF. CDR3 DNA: TGTGCCAGCACCTCCACAGGGGGAATGACTGAAGCTTTCTTT.

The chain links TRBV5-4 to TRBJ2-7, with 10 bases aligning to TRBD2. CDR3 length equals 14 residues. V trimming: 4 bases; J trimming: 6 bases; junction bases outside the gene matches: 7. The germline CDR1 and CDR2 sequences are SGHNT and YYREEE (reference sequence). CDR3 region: CASSVLAGVGEQYF. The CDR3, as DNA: TGTGCCAGCAGCGTGCTAGCGGGAGTTGGCGAGCAGTACTTC.

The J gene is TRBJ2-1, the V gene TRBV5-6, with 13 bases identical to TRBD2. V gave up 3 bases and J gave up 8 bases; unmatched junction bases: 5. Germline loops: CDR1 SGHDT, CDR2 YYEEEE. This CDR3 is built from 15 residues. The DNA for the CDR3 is TGTGCCAGCAGCTGGGGGACTAGCGGGACGTATGAGCAGTTCTTC. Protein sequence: CASSWGTSGTYEQFF.

The CDR3 DNA reads as TGTGCCAGCAGCTTAGTAATGGGGGATACGCAGTATTTT. This gives the protein CASSLVMGDTQYF. This chain connects TRBV11-2 to TRBJ2-3; D not resolved. This CDR3 is 13 amino acids long. The V and J ends lost 1 base and 6 bases respectively, with 8 bases between them. Germline V gene data show CDR1 as SGHAT and CDR2 as FQNNGV. Using reference TRBV11-2 and TRBJ2-3 for the parts outside the CDR3, the full variable domain is EAGVAQSPRYKIIEKRQSVAFWCNPISGHATLYWYQQILGQGPKLLIQFQNNGVVDDSQLPKDRFSAERLKGVDSTLKIQPAKLEDSAVYLCASSLVMGDTQYFGPGTRLTVL.

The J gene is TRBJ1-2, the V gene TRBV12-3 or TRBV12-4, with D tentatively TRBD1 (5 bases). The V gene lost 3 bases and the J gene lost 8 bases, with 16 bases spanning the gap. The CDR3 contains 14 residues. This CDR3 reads CASSFAAGGIGYTF. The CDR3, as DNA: TGTGCCAGCAGTTTTGCGGCGGGGGGGATAGGCTACACCTTC.

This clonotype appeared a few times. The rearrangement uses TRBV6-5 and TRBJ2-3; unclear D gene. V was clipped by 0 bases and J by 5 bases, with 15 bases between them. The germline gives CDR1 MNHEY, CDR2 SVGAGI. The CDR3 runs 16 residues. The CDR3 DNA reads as TGTGCCAGCAGTTACTCGACCAGCGCTTCAGGAGATACGCAGTATTTT. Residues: CASSYSTSASGDTQYF.

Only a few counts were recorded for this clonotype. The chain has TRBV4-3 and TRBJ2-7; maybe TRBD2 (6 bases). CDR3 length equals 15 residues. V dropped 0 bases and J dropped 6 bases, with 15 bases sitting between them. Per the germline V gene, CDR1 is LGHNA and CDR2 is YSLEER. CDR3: CASSQDHQGLSEQYF. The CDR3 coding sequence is TGCGCCAGCAGCCAAGATCACCAGGGACTCAGCGAGCAGTACTTC.

CDR3 amino acids: CSARAPRVVRAGELFF. In nucleotides, the CDR3 is TGCAGTGCTAGAGCCCCCAGGGTGGTGAGGGCCGGGGAGCTGTTTTTT. The chain is built from TRBV20-1 and TRBJ2-2; D may correspond to TRBD1 or TRBD2 (5 bases each). This CDR3 contains 16 residues. Germline V CDR1 and CDR2: DFQATT, SNEGSKA (reference sequence). V was pared by 1 base and J by 6 bases, with 18 bases between.

This CDR3 is CASSLGSRIPYEQYF. As DNA, the CDR3 is TGTGCCAGCAGCTTAGGAAGCAGGATCCCCTACGAGCAGTACTTC. The chain recombines TRBV7-6 with TRBJ2-7; no reliable D call. V dropped 1 base and J dropped 2 bases, with 12 bases sitting between them. There are 15 residues in the CDR3. CDR1 is SGHVS, CDR2 FNYEAQ, per germline.

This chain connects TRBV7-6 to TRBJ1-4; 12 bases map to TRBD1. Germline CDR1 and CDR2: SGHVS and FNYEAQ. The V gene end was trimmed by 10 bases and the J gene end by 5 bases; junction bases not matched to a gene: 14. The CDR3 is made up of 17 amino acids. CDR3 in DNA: TGTGCCACCGGGGGACAGGGGGCTGGTCGGTCGAATGAAAAACTGTTTTTT. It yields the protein CATGGQGAGRSNEKLFF.

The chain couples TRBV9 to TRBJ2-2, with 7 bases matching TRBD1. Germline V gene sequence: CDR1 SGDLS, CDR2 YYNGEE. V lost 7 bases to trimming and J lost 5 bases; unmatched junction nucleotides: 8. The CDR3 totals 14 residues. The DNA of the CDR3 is TGTGCCAGCGAATGGTCGGGACAGACCGGGGAGCTGTTTTTT. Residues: CASEWSGQTGELFF.

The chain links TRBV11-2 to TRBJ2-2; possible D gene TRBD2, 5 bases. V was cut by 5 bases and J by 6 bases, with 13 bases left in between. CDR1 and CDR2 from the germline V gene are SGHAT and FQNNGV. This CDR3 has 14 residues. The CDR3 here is CASSPAVYAGELFF. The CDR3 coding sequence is TGTGCCAGCAGCCCAGCGGTTTATGCCGGGGAGCTGTTTTTT.

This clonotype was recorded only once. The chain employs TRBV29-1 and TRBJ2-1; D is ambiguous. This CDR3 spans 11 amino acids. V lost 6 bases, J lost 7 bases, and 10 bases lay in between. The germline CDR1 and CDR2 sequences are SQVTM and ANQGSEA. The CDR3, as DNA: TGCAGCGTCCTTGACGGGAATGAGCAGTTCTTC. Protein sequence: CSVLDGNEQFF.